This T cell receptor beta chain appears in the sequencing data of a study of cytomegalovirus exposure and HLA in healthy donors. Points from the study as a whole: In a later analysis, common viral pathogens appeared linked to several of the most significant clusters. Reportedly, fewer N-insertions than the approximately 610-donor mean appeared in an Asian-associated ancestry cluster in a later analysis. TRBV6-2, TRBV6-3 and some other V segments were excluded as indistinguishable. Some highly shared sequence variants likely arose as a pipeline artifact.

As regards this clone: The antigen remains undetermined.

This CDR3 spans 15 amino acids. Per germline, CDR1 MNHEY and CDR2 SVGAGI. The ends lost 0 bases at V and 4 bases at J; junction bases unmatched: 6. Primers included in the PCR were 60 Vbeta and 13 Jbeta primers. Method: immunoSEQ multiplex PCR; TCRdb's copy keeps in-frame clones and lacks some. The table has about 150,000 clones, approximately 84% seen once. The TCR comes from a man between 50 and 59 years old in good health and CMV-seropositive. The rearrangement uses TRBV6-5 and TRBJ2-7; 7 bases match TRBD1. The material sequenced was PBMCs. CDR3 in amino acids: CASSYSGGKGYEQYF. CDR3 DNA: TGTGCCAGCAGTTACTCAGGGGGCAAAGGGTACGAGCAGTACTTC.